This TCR beta chain was identified in a study of cytomegalovirus exposure and HLA in healthy donors. General study results and limits: The authors judged a highly shared variant cluster likely a sequencing artifact. Most TCR beta V segments were productive about 87% or about 30% of the time in an earlier analysis.

Amplification used 60 Vbeta primers and 13 Jbeta primers. Generated by immunoSEQ multiplex PCR, the TCRdb table keeps only in-frame clones and is missing some. The profile covers 160,000 or so clones, with roughly 87% appearing a single time and roughly 4% taken by the ten largest. About this clone itself: Its antigen remains unknown.

Germline CDR1 and CDR2: SGHRS and YFSETQ. This CDR3 comprises 16 residues. Germline trimming cut 4 bases from V and 3 bases from J; bases unmatched to any gene: 2. The source material was PBMCs. The receptor was isolated from a man in his fifties or sixties in good health and CMV-seropositive. The gene calls are TRBV5-1 and TRBJ2-1; 15 positions match TRBD2. The CDR3 reads CASSRTSGGVYNEQFF. CDR3 DNA sequence: TGCGCCAGCAGCAGGACTAGCGGGGGGGTCTACAATGAGCAGTTCTTC.